The 27 T cell receptor beta chains listed next were all sequenced from one sample in a study of OX40 agonist ivuxolimab in advanced cancers. Clones were sequenced by immunoSEQ multiplex PCR, and TCRdb holds only the in-frame ones, with some missing. The sample carries around 84,000 clones, 92% recorded once. This sample comprised CD4+ or CD8+ T cells sorted from blood, obtained in a trial of the OX40 agonist ivuxolimab. Source of these receptors: an adult with an advanced solid tumor such as melanoma, head and neck, liver or kidney cancer.

The chain employs TRBV28 and TRBJ1-5, with no clear D. V shed 3 bases and J shed 5 bases, with 20 bases lying between them. The germline V gene has CDR1 MDHEN and CDR2 SYDVKM. CDR3 length equals 17 residues. The CDR3 protein is CASSFAGSFDHDQPQHF. Here the CDR3 DNA reads TGTGCCAGCAGTTTCGCGGGGTCGTTCGATCACGATCAGCCCCAGCATTTT.

The chain uses TRBV7-2 and TRBJ1-3, with 7 bases aligning to TRBD1. Germline V lookup: CDR1 SGHTA, CDR2 FQGNSA. V lost 10 bases to trimming and J lost 2 bases; unmatched junction nucleotides: 11. The CDR3 totals 15 residues. The CDR3 DNA reads as TGTGCCACTTCGACAGGGCGTGTTCCTGGAAACACCATATATTTT. Amino acid sequence: CATSTGRVPGNTIYF.

Here the CDR3 DNA reads TGTGCCAGCAGTTTCCTTAGGGATTCACCCCTCCACTTT. This translates into CASSFLRDSPLHF. This chain joins TRBV28 and TRBJ1-6, with D unclear. Germline CDR1 MDHEN, CDR2 SYDVKM. CDR3 length: 13 residues. V was cut by 3 bases and J by 8 bases, with 8 bases left in between.

The V call is TRBV19, the J call TRBJ1-5; D remains ambiguous. The CDR3 is 16 amino acids. With 3 bases removed from V and 5 bases from J, the gap between germline ends came to 17 bases. Germline values: CDR1 LNHDA, CDR2 SQIVND (reference sequence). The CDR3 region has the DNA TGTGCCAGTAGTATGTCCGGCGTCAGCCAAGATCAGCCCCAGCATTTT. The encoded protein is CASSMSGVSQDQPQHF. Complete variable domain (other parts from reference TRBV19 and TRBJ1-5): DGGITQSPKYLFRKEGQNVTLSCEQNLNHDAMYWYRQDPGQGLRLIYYSQIVNDFQKGDIAEGYSVSREKKESFPLTVTSAQKNPTAFYLCASSMSGVSQDQPQHFGDGTRLSIL.

The chain employs TRBV11-3 and TRBJ2-5, with D hard to call. This CDR3 has 13 residues. Trimming took off 1 base at V and 4 bases at J, with 7 bases between the two ends. Germline V lookup: CDR1 SGHNT, CDR2 YENEEA. The CDR3 DNA reads TGTGCCAGCAGCTTAGCCCGTCGAGAGACCCAGTACTTC. This gives the protein CASSLARRETQYF.

V gene TRBV19 combines with J gene TRBJ1-3; D ambiguous. This CDR3 has 13 residues. Germline V gene sequence: CDR1 LNHDA, CDR2 SQIVND (reference sequence). V was cut by 3 bases and J by 3 bases, with 6 bases left in between. The CDR3 is CASSIGDGNTIYF. The CDR3 nucleotides read TGTGCCAGTAGTATCGGGGATGGAAACACCATATATTTT. The variable domain in full, completed from reference TRBV19 and TRBJ1-3, reads DGGITQSPKYLFRKEGQNVTLSCEQNLNHDAMYWYRQDPGQGLRLIYYSQIVNDFQKGDIAEGYSVSREKKESFPLTVTSAQKNPTAFYLCASSIGDGNTIYFGEGSWLTVV.

The chain uses TRBV27 and TRBJ2-4, with D possibly being TRBD2 (6 bases). CDR1 MNHEY and CDR2 SMNVEV come from the germline V gene (reference sequence). V was shortened by 5 bases and J by 7 bases, with 15 bases between the two germline ends. The CDR3 runs 14 residues. The CDR3 DNA sequence: TGTGCCAGCAGTCTACGGGGAGGTGCGAACATTCAGTACTTC. Its translation is CASSLRGGANIQYF.

The CDR3 is CAISESGRAGEQFF. CDR3 in DNA: TGTGCCATCAGTGAGAGCGGGAGGGCGGGAGAGCAGTTCTTC. This rearrangement joins TRBV10-3 to TRBJ2-1, with 10 bases fitting TRBD2. Unmatched junction bases numbered 5, after V lost 2 bases and J lost 10 bases. The CDR3 runs 14 residues. The germline gives CDR1 ENHRY, CDR2 SYGVKD.

The J gene is TRBJ1-2, the V gene TRBV2; no clear D. The ends were cut back, 5 bases at V and 4 bases at J, with 17 bases in the middle. This CDR3 is built from 15 residues. The germline V gene has CDR1 SNHLY and CDR2 FYNNEI. The CDR3 sequence is CASSSKGKSVYGYTF. In DNA, the CDR3 is TGTGCCAGCAGTTCGAAGGGAAAGTCGGTCTATGGCTACACCTTC.

This clone was observed a handful of times. This rearrangement joins TRBV13 to TRBJ1-2, with D possibly TRBD1 on 5 matching bases. Between the trimmed V and J ends, which lost 2 bases and 7 bases, there was a span of 8 bases. This CDR3 has 12 residues. The V gene's germline CDR1 is PRHDT and CDR2 FYEKMQ (reference sequence). CDR3 bases: TGTGCCAGCAGCTTAACAGGTCGTGGCTACACCTTC. Protein sequence: CASSLTGRGYTF.

The chain employs TRBV9 and TRBJ2-2; maybe TRBD1 (6 bases). This CDR3 contains 16 residues. V was trimmed by 4 bases and J by 1 base, leaving 14 bases between them. From germline, CDR1 is SGDLS and CDR2 YYNGEE. The CDR3 spells CASSLSTGLNTGELFF. CDR3 DNA: TGTGCCAGCAGCCTAAGCACAGGGCTGAACACCGGGGAGCTGTTTTTT.

The J gene is TRBJ1-1, the V gene TRBV11-2; possibly TRBD1 for D (5 bases). Trimming left V 4 bases short and J 8 bases short, with 17 bases between. Germline CDR1 reads SGHAT; CDR2 reads FQNNGV. CDR3 length equals 14 residues. In nucleotides, the CDR3 is TGTGCCAGCAGCTCACCCCGCAAGCCAGGGGAAGCTTTCTTT. It translates to CASSSPRKPGEAFF.

The chain joins TRBV7-3 to TRBJ2-7; the D gene is possibly TRBD2 (6 bases). Germline values: CDR1 SGHTA, CDR2 FQGTGA. V lost 1 base and J lost 2, with 12 bases in between. The CDR3 loop spans 15 amino acids. The CDR3 DNA sequence: TGTGCCAGCAGCTTAAGATTCGCGGGGCCCTACGAGCAGTACTTC. Its translation: CASSLRFAGPYEQYF.

This chain joins TRBV14 and TRBJ1-2; the D gene is possibly TRBD1 (6 bases). The CDR3 totals 15 residues. V lost 3 bases, J lost 1 base, and 12 bases lay in between. Germline-derived CDR1 and CDR2 are SGHDN and FVKESK. In DNA, the CDR3 is TGTGCCAGCAGCCAGCGGACAGACTTTAACTATGGCTACACCTTC. This codes for CASSQRTDFNYGYTF.

The chain has TRBV11-3 and TRBJ2-5; D not resolved. This CDR3 has 11 residues. Trimming shortened V by 1 base and J by 5 bases, and 2 bases separated the two germline ends. Looked up from germline, CDR1 is SGHNT and CDR2 is YENEEA. The CDR3 reads CASSLAETQYF. CDR3 in DNA: TGTGCCAGCAGCTTAGCGGAGACCCAGTACTTC. Based on the CDR3 plus reference TRBV11-3 and TRBJ2-5, the full variable domain is EAGVVQSPRYKIIEKKQPVAFWCNPISGHNTLYWYLQNLGQGPELLIRYENEEAVDDSQLPKDRFSAERLKGVDSTLKIQPAELGDSAVYLCASSLAETQYFGPGTRLLVL.

This clone was observed a single time. The rearrangement links TRBV9 to TRBJ2-7; 13 bases are shared with TRBD2. The CDR3 loop spans 15 amino acids. J was trimmed by 5 bases and V by 3 bases; bases with no gene match: 5. The germline V gene has CDR1 SGDLS and CDR2 YYNGEE. The DNA for the CDR3 is TGTGCCAGCAGCGGGACTAGCGGGAGATTGAACGAGCAGTACTTC. Amino acids: CASSGTSGRLNEQYF.

V and J are TRBV5-4 and TRBJ2-7; 10 bases fit TRBD2. Germline CDR1 SGHNT, CDR2 YYREEE (reference sequence). The V segment lost 5 bases and the J segment 5 bases; nucleotides outside the gene matches: 13. CDR3 size: 16 residues. CDR3 coding DNA: TGTGCCAGCAGAACCGCCGCTAGCGGGAGAGTCGACGAGCAGTACTTC. It translates to CASRTAASGRVDEQYF.

This clone was detected only once. The chain uses TRBV19 and TRBJ2-7; the match to TRBD1 covers 9 bases. CDR3 size: 15 residues. V gave up 5 bases and J gave up 1 base; unmatched junction bases: 6. Germline V gene lookup returns CDR1 LNHDA and CDR2 SQIVND (reference sequence). The CDR3 DNA reads TGTGCCAGTAGTCCGCCGGGACAGGGTTCCTACGAGCAGTACTTC. Its translation: CASSPPGQGSYEQYF.

The chain has TRBV2 and TRBJ2-5; 9 nucleotides agree with TRBD2. Germline trimming cut 4 bases from V and 3 bases from J; bases unmatched to any gene: 3. The CDR3 has 14 amino acids. The V gene's germline CDR1 is SNHLY and CDR2 FYNNEI. Here the CDR3 DNA reads TGTGCCAGCAGTGGAGCGGGGGGAGAAGAGACCCAGTACTTC. Protein sequence: CASSGAGGEETQYF.

The genes are TRBV6-5 and TRBJ2-5, with 7 bases lining up with TRBD1. Germline CDR1 MNHEY, CDR2 SVGAGI. V shed 8 bases, J shed 4 bases, and the junction held 13 bases outside the gene matches. CDR3 length: 15 residues. The CDR3 DNA reads TGTGCCAGCCTTTCCAGAAAGGGGGCTAGAGAGACCCAGTACTTC. It is translated as CASLSRKGARETQYF.

The rearrangement links TRBV30 to TRBJ2-2, with TRBD1 matching 11 bases. Germline V lookup: CDR1 GTSNPN, CDR2 SVGIG (reference sequence). CDR3 length equals 16 residues. V shed 0 bases, J shed 4 bases, and the junction held 4 bases outside the gene matches. The CDR3: CAWSVGTGGITGELFF. Here the CDR3 DNA reads TGTGCCTGGAGTGTAGGGACAGGGGGAATCACCGGGGAGCTGTTTTTT.

The CDR3 nucleotides are TGTGCCAGTACCGCGGGGAGGGGGTTCGGGGCTTTCTTT. This translates into CASTAGRGFGAFF. V usage is TRBV19 and J usage is TRBJ1-1; D possibly corresponds to TRBD1 (6 bases). The germline V gene encodes CDR1 LNHDA and CDR2 SQIVND (reference sequence). This CDR3 comprises 13 residues. The V end was cut by 7 bases, the J end by 11 bases, with 20 bases between.

A note on this clone: An end of the junction differs from the germline gene, which may be a read error. J is TRBJ1-3 and V is TRBV5-8, with D perhaps TRBD1 (6 bases). Germline-derived CDR1 and CDR2 are SGHTS and YDEGEE. The CDR3 runs to 14 residues. CDR3 sequence (DNA): TGCGCCAGCAGCCAAACAGGGTTAGGAAACACCATATATTTT. It is translated as CASSQTGLGNTIYF.

This chain connects TRBV6-1 to TRBJ1-5, with 7 bases matching TRBD1. CDR1 and CDR2 from the germline V gene are MNHNS and SASEGT. Unmatched junction bases numbered 5, after V lost 7 bases and J lost 5 bases. The CDR3 length is 13 residues. CDR3 coding DNA: TGTGCCAGCAAGCGGGACAGAGATCAGCCCCAGCATTTT. Translated: CASKRDRDQPQHF.

This rearrangement joins TRBV28 to TRBJ2-1; TRBD2 is a possible D gene (5 bases). Trimming stripped 5 bases from V and 4 bases from J, with 12 bases between. The germline V gene encodes CDR1 MDHEN and CDR2 SYDVKM. There are 14 residues in the CDR3. The CDR3 loop is CASSRPGSYNEQFF. CDR3 in DNA: TGTGCCAGCAGTCGACCGGGATCATACAATGAGCAGTTCTTC.

CDR3 coding DNA: TGTGCCAGCAGCTTGGGTGGGGACGGAGTAGGAAACACCATATATTTT. Amino acid sequence: CASSLGGDGVGNTIYF. V gene TRBV5-4 combines with J gene TRBJ1-3; perhaps TRBD1 as D (5 bases). CDR1 and CDR2 (germline): SGHNT, YYREEE (reference sequence). The CDR3 contains 16 residues. V was pared by 0 bases and J by 4 bases, with 14 bases between. The full variable domain, completed using reference TRBV5-4 and TRBJ1-3, is ETGVTQSPTHLIKTRGQQVTLRCSSQSGHNTVSWYQQALGQGPQFIFQYYREEENGRGNFPPRFSGLQFPNYSSELNVNALELDDSALYLCASSLGGDGVGNTIYFGEGSWLTVV.

The rearrangement joins TRBV5-1 to TRBJ2-3, with 11 bases that match TRBD2. From germline, CDR1 is SGHRS and CDR2 YFSETQ. The V and J ends lost 4 bases and 6 bases, in that order; junction bases with no gene match: 13. CDR3 length: 17 residues. The CDR3 is CASSLTSGTPGLDTQYF. The CDR3 nucleotides are TGCGCCAGCAGCCTGACTAGCGGGACCCCCGGATTGGATACGCAGTATTTT.